This T cell receptor (beta chain) was profiled in a study of cytomegalovirus exposure and HLA in healthy donors (dated by TCRdb to 2016 to 2017). Study-level background: The 500 to 700 repertoires of the first cohort and the 120 validation repertoires were produced on the same platform, according to a later analysis. The study aimed to test whether cataloging public T cell receptors could reveal signatures of past pathogen exposure. In addition to the first cohort of 666 subjects, a separate validation cohort of 120 different subjects was used. To predict cytomegalovirus infection status, the study brought together high-throughput TCR immunosequencing, statistical association of individual TCRs with disease status, and machine learning. The paper as a whole reports these results and caveats: A few of the identified cytomegalovirus-associated TCR beta chains were confirmed in vitro to be specific for cytomegalovirus antigens. The classifier was reported to diagnose cytomegalovirus status with high specificity and sensitivity in both the original cohort and the validation cohort. The study gave a list of 150 to 200 TCR beta chains associated with cytomegalovirus. The authors suggested that the approach could potentially be generalized to other disease states and immunological phenotypes. Subsequent analysis determined that TCRs grouped into clusters in the first cohort also showed a tendency toward co-occurrence across the roughly 110 validation repertoires, and 94% of cluster scores exceeded 0. All 120 or so repertoires were used to score co-occurrence in the validation cohort in a later analysis, because that analysis had no HLA typing for the cohort. Most TCR sequences were observed very rarely across donors, whereas some public TCRs were present in many individuals.

A remark on this clone: Its antigen is unknown. Base quality data are lacking; no much larger clone is found one base away.

To prepare the library, the immunoSEQ multiplex PCR assay was applied. Per the source publication's procedure: A statistical classification framework was built to diagnose cytomegalovirus status from the catalog of TCR beta chain sequences. Imported from immuneACCESS, the table was reduced by TCRdb to in-frame sequences with V and J called. These copies leave out some clones; in studies compared against another copy, an unresolved V gene accounts for under half, and the cause of the remainder is not known. The V and J calls and clone size are taken from that table; D and trimming were inferred from the DNA. The sample table records about 150,000 clones; 75% to 90% of these occur just once. 6.2% of the sample rests with the top ten. The donors belonged to the validation cohort of about 110 subjects, which was separate from the approximately 700-subject first cohort. The germline V gene gives CDR1 as SGHVS and CDR2 as FQNEAQ. Trimming costs V 5 bases and J 0 bases, and their ends lie 11 bases apart. Taken from cysteine to phenylalanine, the CDR3 has 14 residues. The retained sequence is limited to the CDR3, 42 bases, with the frame set at the first base.

This TCR was recovered from a woman in her thirties in good health and CMV-seropositive. The specimen sequenced was PBMCs. The chain is encoded by TRBV7-8 joined to TRBJ2-7; no D segment can be confidently identified. The base sequence is TGTGCCAGCAGCCGTCAGACTGACTCCTACGAGCAGTACTTC. Its product reads: CASSRQTDSYEQYF.